A single sample gave rise to the 32 T cell receptor beta chains below, sequenced in a study of blood T cell repertoires in COVID-19. Some clones are missing from TCRdb's copy, which holds only in-frame ones; the method was immunoSEQ multiplex PCR. The sample holds tens of thousands of clones, around 85% seen once. Sequenced material: peripheral blood. The origin of the receptors is a woman aged 70-85 years with active or convalescent COVID-19.

The rearrangement links TRBV10-2 to TRBJ1-4, with D perhaps TRBD1 (6 bases). Per germline, CDR1 WSHSY and CDR2 SAAADI. V lost 5 bases to trimming and J lost 5 bases, with 12 bases between them. This CDR3 spans 14 amino acids. The CDR3 protein is CASSWTAPNEKLFF. As DNA, the CDR3 is TGCGCCAGCAGTTGGACAGCTCCAAATGAAAAACTGTTTTTT.

The chain employs TRBV6-2 or TRBV6-3 and TRBJ2-7; D is possibly TRBD2 (6 bases). Germline V lookup: CDR1 MNHEY, CDR2 SVGEGT. The CDR3 loop spans 15 amino acids. V dropped 4 bases and J dropped 3 bases, with 16 bases sitting between them. CDR3 loop: CASSFGTGEVYEQYF. The CDR3 bases are TGTGCCAGCAGTTTTGGGACGGGGGAGGTCTACGAGCAGTACTTC.

The chain uses TRBV6-2 or TRBV6-3 and TRBJ2-2; 12 nucleotides match TRBD2. Germline V gene lookup returns CDR1 MNHEY and CDR2 SVGEGT. J was trimmed by 12 bases and V by 2 bases; bases with no gene match: 7. CDR3 size: 15 residues. CDR3 amino acids: CASSYKLAGGPKLFF. Here the CDR3 DNA reads TGTGCCAGCAGTTACAAACTAGCGGGGGGCCCCAAGCTGTTTTTT.

Only a few counts were recorded for this clone. The chain has TRBV28 and TRBJ1-6; no clear D gene. The length of the CDR3 is 14 residues. In germline, CDR1 is MDHEN, CDR2 SYDVKM. Between the trimmed V and J ends, which lost 6 bases and 9 bases, there was a span of 15 bases. CDR3 region: CASSWAPAGSPLHF. Here the CDR3 DNA reads TGTGCCAGCAGCTGGGCACCGGCGGGTTCACCCCTCCACTTT.

This chain joins TRBV10-3 and TRBJ1-3, with 12 nucleotides matching TRBD1. J was trimmed by 7 bases and V by 5 bases; bases with no gene match: 3. The V gene's germline CDR1 is ENHRY and CDR2 SYGVKD. This CDR3 has 14 residues. Here the CDR3 reads CAISTGTGGNTIYF. CDR3 nucleotides: TGTGCCATCAGTACCGGGACAGGGGGCAACACCATATATTTT.

This clone was found once. This chain joins TRBV7-2 and TRBJ2-3, with 9 bases matching TRBD2. V lost 3 bases to trimming and J lost 4 bases; unmatched junction nucleotides: 8. CDR1 is SGHTA, CDR2 FQGNSA, per germline. The CDR3 runs 16 residues. CDR3 in DNA: TGTGCCAGCAGCTTCCTGGGACTAGCCGTTCCAGATACGCAGTATTTT. Its translation: CASSFLGLAVPDTQYF.

V usage is TRBV6-2 or TRBV6-3 and J usage is TRBJ1-5; D perhaps matches TRBD1 (6 bases). From germline, CDR1 is MNHEY and CDR2 SVGEGT. V was clipped by 5 bases and J by 3 bases, with 14 bases between them. The CDR3 contains 15 residues. The CDR3: CASSTDRTNNQPQHF. CDR3 sequence (DNA): TGTGCCAGCAGTACCGACAGGACCAACAATCAGCCCCAGCATTTT.

This sequence joins TRBV5-1 and TRBJ2-2; 7 nucleotides agree with TRBD1. Germline CDR1 is SGHRS and CDR2 is YFSETQ. The length of the CDR3 is 16 residues. V dropped 3 bases and J dropped 5; count of bases not matched to a gene: 10. In DNA form, the CDR3 reads TGCGCCAGCAGCTGGGGAAGGACAGGCCGTACCGGGGAGCTGTTTTTT. Protein sequence: CASSWGRTGRTGELFF.

The chain is built from TRBV18 and TRBJ2-1; 11 bases match TRBD2. The germline CDR1 and CDR2 sequences are KGHSH and LQKENI. With 4 bases clipped from V and 2 bases from J, the junction kept 4 bases outside the gene matches. This CDR3 region has 16 residues. The CDR3 loop reads CASSQLAGGTYNEQFF. CDR3 nucleotides: TGTGCCAGCTCACAGTTAGCGGGGGGGACCTACAATGAGCAGTTCTTC.

The rearrangement links TRBV7-2 to TRBJ2-7; TRBD1 might be the D (6 bases). V shed 1 base and J shed 3 bases, with 16 bases lying between them. There are 16 residues in the CDR3. Germline CDR1 is SGHTA and CDR2 is FQGNSA. CDR3 in amino acids: CASSLGQGGNYYEQYF. In DNA form, the CDR3 reads TGTGCCAGCAGCTTAGGGCAAGGGGGAAATTACTACGAGCAGTACTTC. Using reference TRBV7-2 and TRBJ2-7 for the parts outside the CDR3, the full variable domain is GAGVSQSPSNKVTEKGKDVELRCDPISGHTALYWYRQSLGQGLEFLIYFQGNSAPDKSGLPSDRFSAERTGGSVSTLTIQRTQQEDSAVYLCASSLGQGGNYYEQYFGPGTRLTVT.

This rearrangement joins TRBV24-1 to TRBJ2-7; 8 bases map to TRBD1. The J segment lost 7 bases and the V segment lost 3 bases, leaving 10 bases of the junction unmatched. Germline V gives CDR1 KGHDR, CDR2 SFDVKD. The CDR3 totals 15 residues. The CDR3 DNA follows: TGTGCCACCAGTGATCCCGGGACAGGCGGTGGTGAGCAGTACTTC. It translates to CATSDPGTGGGEQYF.

The chain links TRBV5-1 to TRBJ1-2; 8 bases are shared with TRBD1. CDR1 and CDR2 from the germline V gene are SGHRS and YFSETQ. Germline trimming cut 4 bases from V and 6 bases from J; bases unmatched to any gene: 8. The length of the CDR3 is 14 residues. CDR3 sequence reads: CASSQQGDKDGYTF. The CDR3, as DNA: TGCGCCAGCAGCCAACAGGGGGATAAGGATGGCTACACCTTC.

This chain joins TRBV18 and TRBJ1-2; tentatively, D is TRBD1 (6 bases). V was pared by 5 bases and J by 7 bases, with 20 bases between. This CDR3 comprises 15 residues. Germline V gene data show CDR1 as KGHSH and CDR2 as LQKENI. CDR3 in DNA: TGTGCCAGCTCATTCGATGGGGGACACTGGGGTGGCTACACCTTC. Translating gives CASSFDGGHWGGYTF.

CDR3 DNA: TGTGCCAGCAGGGCCTCTGTGGAGACCCAGTACTTC. Protein: CASRASVETQYF. The gene calls are TRBV28 and TRBJ2-5; the D is unclear. The V end was cut by 6 bases, the J end by 5 bases, with 10 bases between. The CDR3 runs to 12 residues. CDR1 and CDR2 (germline): MDHEN, SYDVKM.

This chain uses TRBV21-1 with TRBJ2-7; TRBD1, the table's D call, was not compared with the DNA. TRBV21-1 is a pseudogene segment. The CDR3 is 14 residues long. CDR3 nucleotides: TGTGCCAGCAGCAATCCGGCAGGAACCTACGAGCAGTACTTC. The encoded protein is CASSNPAGTYEQYF.

This chain uses TRBV6-4 with TRBJ2-1, with 7 bases fitting TRBD1. This CDR3 region has 13 residues. Germline-derived CDR1 and CDR2 are MRHNA and SNTAGT. V lost 6 bases to trimming and J lost 10 bases; unmatched junction nucleotides: 9. CDR3 residues: CASSPDRVGEQFF. CDR3 in DNA: TGTGCCAGCAGCCCAGACAGGGTGGGAGAGCAGTTCTTC.

This rearrangement joins TRBV11-2 to TRBJ1-1; D uncertain. Per germline, CDR1 SGHAT and CDR2 FQNNGV. CDR3 length: 12 amino acids. V dropped 1 base and J dropped 3 bases, with 3 bases sitting between them. The CDR3 DNA reads as TGTGCCAGCAGCTTAGGGCACACTGAAGCTTTCTTT. It translates to CASSLGHTEAFF.

The chain has TRBV7-9 and TRBJ2-1; 7 nucleotides agree with TRBD1. V lost 6 bases and J lost 2; bases outside the gene matches: 7. This CDR3 comprises 15 residues. The germline V gene has CDR1 SEHNR and CDR2 FQNEAQ (reference sequence). Here the CDR3 DNA reads TGTGCCAGCAGAGCACAGGGGTCCCCCTACAATGAGCAGTTCTTC. Its translation: CASRAQGSPYNEQFF.

V and J are TRBV19 and TRBJ1-2; 11 positions agree with TRBD1. The germline V gene has CDR1 LNHDA and CDR2 SQIVND (reference sequence). Trimming at V came to 7 bases and at J to 6 bases, leaving 1 base not matched to a gene. The CDR3 length is 12 residues. CDR3 coding DNA: TGTGCCAGTAAGGACAGGGGGCATGGCTACACCTTC. Translation: CASKDRGHGYTF. Full variable domain (outside the CDR3, taken from reference TRBV19 and TRBJ1-2): DGGITQSPKYLFRKEGQNVTLSCEQNLNHDAMYWYRQDPGQGLRLIYYSQIVNDFQKGDIAEGYSVSREKKESFPLTVTSAQKNPTAFYLCASKDRGHGYTFGSGTRLTVV.

This chain joins TRBV18 and TRBJ2-3; D is uncertain. This CDR3 has 14 residues. The germline V gene encodes CDR1 KGHSH and CDR2 LQKENI. Trimming left V 1 base short and J 2 bases short, with 7 bases between. DNA for the CDR3: TGTGCCAGCTCACCACTTGCGGACACAGATACGCAGTATTTT. Encoded protein: CASSPLADTDTQYF.

V and J are TRBV5-1 and TRBJ2-1; 7 positions agree with TRBD2. Germline loops: CDR1 SGHRS, CDR2 YFSETQ. The CDR3 covers 15 residues. With 3 bases clipped from V and 4 bases from J, the junction kept 7 bases outside the gene matches. CDR3 bases: TGCGCCAGCAGCTCGACGGGGAGGGCTTACAATGAGCAGTTCTTC. This encodes CASSSTGRAYNEQFF.

The chain couples TRBV5-1 to TRBJ1-6; 8 bases match TRBD1. The V gene's germline CDR1 is SGHRS and CDR2 YFSETQ. The CDR3 consists of 14 residues. Trimming at V came to 4 bases and at J to 9 bases, leaving 6 bases not matched to a gene. The CDR3 protein is CASSPAGGSSPLHF. CDR3 nucleotide sequence: TGCGCCAGCAGCCCGGCAGGGGGCAGTTCACCCCTCCACTTT.

The chain joins TRBV3-1 (or the pseudogene TRBV3-2) to TRBJ2-7; 7 nucleotides align to TRBD1. Per germline, CDR1 LGHDT and CDR2 YNNKEL (reference sequence). The CDR3 consists of 15 residues. V shed 2 bases and J 6 bases; nucleotides not matched to a gene: 10. This chain's CDR3 is CASSQNPGQIGEQYF. The CDR3 DNA reads as TGTGCCAGCAGCCAAAATCCGGGACAGATCGGCGAGCAGTACTTC.

The chain links TRBV5-1 to TRBJ2-7; no reliable D call. This CDR3 has 16 amino acids. The germline V gene encodes CDR1 SGHRS and CDR2 YFSETQ. V lost 2 bases and J lost 3, with 18 bases in between. DNA of the CDR3: TGCGCCAGCAGCTTAAGTTACATCCCTGTGAACTACGAGCAGTACTTC. Translation: CASSLSYIPVNYEQYF.

The rearrangement uses TRBV5-1 and TRBJ2-7; maybe TRBD1 (5 bases). This CDR3 is 15 amino acids long. V shed 5 bases and J shed 3 bases, with 18 bases lying between them. CDR1 and CDR2 from the germline V gene are SGHRS and YFSETQ. Here the CDR3 reads CASSPYPGPNYEQYF. The CDR3 DNA follows: TGCGCCAGCAGTCCTTACCCAGGGCCCAACTACGAGCAGTACTTC.

This clone was seen more than once but under ten times. This chain connects TRBV7-9 to TRBJ1-2; tentatively, D is TRBD1 (5 bases). CDR3 length: 16 amino acids. The germline V and J ends were trimmed by 2 bases and 6 bases, with 19 bases remaining between them. Per the germline V gene, CDR1 is SEHNR and CDR2 is FQNEAQ (reference sequence). CDR3 bases: TGTGCCAGCAGCTTAAGTCAGGGACTTTCTCGCCATGGCTACACCTTC. Translating it yields CASSLSQGLSRHGYTF.

In its sample, this clone was seen many times. The rearrangement links TRBV5-5 to TRBJ1-2; the D is unclear. The CDR3 length is 13 residues. The germline V and J ends were trimmed by 7 bases and 5 bases, with 15 bases remaining between them. The germline CDR1 and CDR2 sequences are SGHKS and YYEKEE (reference sequence). In DNA, the CDR3 is TGTGCCAGCCGAGAAGGGCGCGGGTATGGCTACACCTTC. Translation: CASREGRGYGYTF.

The gene calls are TRBV21-1 and TRBJ2-1; the table's D call TRBD2 went unverified against the DNA. TRBV21-1 counts as a pseudogene. This CDR3 region has 18 residues. CDR3 region: CASSKLLTSGSSYNEQFF. DNA of the CDR3: TGTGCCAGCAGCAAACTTCTGACTAGCGGCTCTTCCTACAATGAGCAGTTCTTC.

The chain carries TRBV7-8 and TRBJ2-7; TRBD1 aligns across 11 bases. Germline CDR1 SGHVS, CDR2 FQNEAQ. V lost 4 bases to trimming and J lost 6 bases; unmatched junction nucleotides: 8. CDR3 length: 15 residues. CDR3 DNA sequence: TGTGCCAGCAGCTCGCGCACCGGGACAGGGGGCGAGCAGTACTTC. This translates into CASSSRTGTGGEQYF.

In its sample, this clone was seen a few times. The CDR3 DNA follows: TGTGCCAGCAGCTCCCCAGAAATATCGCGGAGGGGGGAGCTGTTTTTT. It specifies CASSSPEISRRGELFF. This rearrangement joins TRBV7-9 to TRBJ2-2; tentatively, D is TRBD2 (5 bases). Germline V gene data show CDR1 as SEHNR and CDR2 as FQNEAQ (reference sequence). This CDR3 is 16 amino acids long. V gave up 4 bases and J gave up 8 bases, with 20 bases separating them.

The CDR3 coding sequence is TGCGCCAGCAGCTTGGACGGAGCAGGGTTGGGTCAGCCCCAGCATTTT. The encoded protein is CASSLDGAGLGQPQHF. The rearrangement joins TRBV5-1 to TRBJ1-5, with D possibly matching TRBD1 (5 bases). This CDR3 spans 16 amino acids. Trimming took 0 bases from V and 6 from J, leaving 16 bases between them. Germline V gene data show CDR1 as SGHRS and CDR2 as YFSETQ. Supplemented by reference TRBV5-1 and TRBJ1-5, the full variable domain reads KAGVTQTPRYLIKTRGQQVTLSCSPISGHRSVSWYQQTPGQGLQFLFEYFSETQRNKGNFPGRFSGRQFSNSRSEMNVSTLELGDSALYLCASSLDGAGLGQPQHFGDGTRLSIL.

The chain joins TRBV7-8 to TRBJ2-1; 7 nucleotides align to TRBD1. CDR3 length: 15 residues. The germline gives CDR1 SGHVS, CDR2 FQNEAQ. Trimming cost V 7 bases and J 4 bases; bases outside gene matches: 10. The CDR3 here is CASTLGQSEYNEQFF. CDR3 DNA: TGTGCCAGCACCCTGGGACAGTCGGAGTACAATGAGCAGTTCTTC.